What follows describes a single TCR beta chain. V was pared by 6 bases and J by 7 bases, with 9 bases between. Germline CDR1 is MNHEY and CDR2 is SVGAGI. CDR3 length: 11 residues. The sample belongs to a study of blood T cell repertoires in COVID-19. Study summary: Researchers got acute and convalescent COVID-19 samples from the United States, Italy and Spain. T cells, B-cell-depleted T cells, or PBMCs provided the cDNA or gDNA that served as material.

In the original workflow: Nucleated cell number was recorded as an estimate derived from reference gene primer amplification. Produced via immunoSEQ multiplex PCR; TCRdb's table is partial and in-frame only. V, J and clone size derive from that table, while D and trimming were established from the DNA sequence. The sample consists of 30,000 to 45,000 clones, roughly 80% of them appearing once. The chain is built from TRBV6-5 and TRBJ1-1; D gene ambiguous. The sequencing input was peripheral blood. The TCR sequence derives from a man aged 60 to 75 in a cohort sampled during active COVID-19. The CDR3 protein is CASRSLNEAFF. The CDR3, as DNA: TGTGCCAGCAGGAGTTTGAATGAAGCTTTCTTT.